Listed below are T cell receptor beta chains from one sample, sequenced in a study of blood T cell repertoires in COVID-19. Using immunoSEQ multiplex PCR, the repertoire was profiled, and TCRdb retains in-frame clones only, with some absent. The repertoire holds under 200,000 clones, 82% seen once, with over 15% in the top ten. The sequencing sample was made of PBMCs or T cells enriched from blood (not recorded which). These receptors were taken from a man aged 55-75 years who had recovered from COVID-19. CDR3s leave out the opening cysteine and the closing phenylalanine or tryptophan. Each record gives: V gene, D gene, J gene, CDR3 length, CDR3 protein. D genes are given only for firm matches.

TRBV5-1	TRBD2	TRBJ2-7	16	ASSSVAGLAGFLGEQY
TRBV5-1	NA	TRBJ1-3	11	ASSLAGQNTIY
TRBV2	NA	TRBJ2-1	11	ASSPGQSNEQF
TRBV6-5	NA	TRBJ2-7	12	ASLLTGTTYEQY
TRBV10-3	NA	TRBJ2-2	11	AISDRSTGELF
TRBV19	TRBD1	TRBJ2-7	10	ASGQGFYEQY
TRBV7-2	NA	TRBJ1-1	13	ASSFFVARNTEAF
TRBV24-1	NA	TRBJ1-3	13	ATSGSAGPGNTIY
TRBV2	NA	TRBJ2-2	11	ATSRTATGELF
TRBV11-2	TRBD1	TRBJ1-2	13	ASSLVGTGGHGYT
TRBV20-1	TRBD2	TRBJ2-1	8	SAMGTSEF
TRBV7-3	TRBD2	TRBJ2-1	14	ASSLTSGQLGNEQF
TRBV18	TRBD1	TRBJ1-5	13	ASSPTGGRYQPQH
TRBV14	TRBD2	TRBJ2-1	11	ATAGTSYNEQF
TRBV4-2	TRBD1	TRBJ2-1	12	ASRKGQDGNEQF
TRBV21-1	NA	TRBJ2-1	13	ASSRATGINNEQF
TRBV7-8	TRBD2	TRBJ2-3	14	ASSTRLAGVTDTQY
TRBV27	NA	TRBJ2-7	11	ASSFRQAGEQY
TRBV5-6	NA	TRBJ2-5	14	ASSAPRDGYTETQY
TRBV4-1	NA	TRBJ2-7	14	ASSQDQLARSYEQY
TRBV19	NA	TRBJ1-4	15	ASSRSDNLATNEKLF
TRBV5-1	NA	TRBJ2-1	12	ASSLGPQGNEQF
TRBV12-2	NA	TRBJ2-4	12	ASRLGPPKNIQY
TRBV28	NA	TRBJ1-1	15	ASTDTRDRVRNTEAF
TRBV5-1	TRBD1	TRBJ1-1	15	ASSSVLGQGGGTEAF
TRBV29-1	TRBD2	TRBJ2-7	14	SVQERLADFSYEQY
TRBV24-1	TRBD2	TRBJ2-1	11	ATRVSGVDEQF
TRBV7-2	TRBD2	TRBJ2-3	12	ASRASGGADTQY
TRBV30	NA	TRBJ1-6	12	AWSRSSYNSPLH
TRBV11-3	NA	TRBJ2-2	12	ASGSRTNTGELF
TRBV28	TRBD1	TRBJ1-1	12	ASSPQGAGTEAF
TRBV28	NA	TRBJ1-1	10	ASSLLAGFAF
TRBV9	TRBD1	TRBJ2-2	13	ASRGRGQGSTELF
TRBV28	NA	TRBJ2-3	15	ASSFGTKGDYTDTQY
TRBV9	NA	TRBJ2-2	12	ASSVVATTGELF
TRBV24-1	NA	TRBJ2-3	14	ATSDPTGPIGDTQY
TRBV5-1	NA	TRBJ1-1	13	ASSPSVQGATEAF
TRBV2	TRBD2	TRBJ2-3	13	ASSIVSGGWDTQY
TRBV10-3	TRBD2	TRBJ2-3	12	AISEGTSADTQY
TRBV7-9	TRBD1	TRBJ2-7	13	ASSPQDRGGYEQY
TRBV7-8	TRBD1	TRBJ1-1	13	ASSSIQGAHTEAF
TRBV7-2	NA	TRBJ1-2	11	ASSPGGRYGYT
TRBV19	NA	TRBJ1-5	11	ASSSQVNQPQH
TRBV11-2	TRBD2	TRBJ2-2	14	ASSIRGLGMSGELF
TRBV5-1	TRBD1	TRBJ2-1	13	ASSWTGVAYNEQF